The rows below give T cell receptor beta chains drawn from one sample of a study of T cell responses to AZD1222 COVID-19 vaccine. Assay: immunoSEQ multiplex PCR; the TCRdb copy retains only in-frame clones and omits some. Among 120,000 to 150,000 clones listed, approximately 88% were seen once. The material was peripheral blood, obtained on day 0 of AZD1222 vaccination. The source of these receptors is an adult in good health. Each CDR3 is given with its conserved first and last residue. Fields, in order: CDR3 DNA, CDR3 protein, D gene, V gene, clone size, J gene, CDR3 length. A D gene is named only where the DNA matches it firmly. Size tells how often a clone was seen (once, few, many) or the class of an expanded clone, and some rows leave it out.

CDR3nt: TGTGCCAGCAGCACAGCTCTTCGGGGGGGTGAGGAAGCTTTCTTT
CDR3aa: CASSTALRGGEEAFF
d_gene: .
v_gene: TRBV5-8
abundance: .
j_gene: TRBJ1-1
len: 15

CDR3nt: TGTGCCAGCAGCTTAACGCACCCCCGGGCCGGGGAGCTGTTTTTT
CDR3aa: CASSLTHPRAGELFF
d_gene: .
v_gene: TRBV7-3
abundance: .
j_gene: TRBJ2-2
len: 15

CDR3nt: TGTGCCAGCAGCCATGGACAGTTGGGCACTGAAGCTTTCTTT
CDR3aa: CASSHGQLGTEAFF
d_gene: .
v_gene: TRBV6-5
abundance: .
j_gene: TRBJ1-1
len: 14

CDR3nt: TGTGCCAGCAGTTTATGGGGAGCCGGGACCTCGGGGGGCAATCAGCCCCAGCATTTT
CDR3aa: CASSLWGAGTSGGNQPQHF
d_gene: .
v_gene: TRBV28
abundance: .
j_gene: TRBJ1-5
len: 19

CDR3nt: TGTGCCAGCAGTCCAGGGAGGACTGAAGCTTTCTTT
CDR3aa: CASSPGRTEAFF
d_gene: .
v_gene: TRBV6-2/TRBV6-3
abundance: .
j_gene: TRBJ1-1
len: 12

CDR3nt: TGTGCCAGTAGTATCGGGGGGGGCTATGGCTACACCTTC
CDR3aa: CASSIGGGYGYTF
d_gene: .
v_gene: TRBV19
abundance: few
j_gene: TRBJ1-2
len: 13

CDR3nt: TGTGCGACCAACGGTCTAGCGGGATCGGGGGAGCTGTTTTTT
CDR3aa: CATNGLAGSGELFF
d_gene: TRBD2
v_gene: TRBV19
abundance: .
j_gene: TRBJ2-2
len: 14

CDR3nt: TGTGCCAGTAGTAGCGGGAGGGCCCCAGATACGCAGTATTTT
CDR3aa: CASSSGRAPDTQYF
d_gene: TRBD2
v_gene: TRBV19
abundance: .
j_gene: TRBJ2-3
len: 14

CDR3nt: TGTGCCACCAGTGATTTGTCAGGGAAGGGCTACACCTTC
CDR3aa: CATSDLSGKGYTF
d_gene: .
v_gene: TRBV24-1
abundance: few
j_gene: TRBJ1-2
len: 13

CDR3nt: TGTGCCAGCAGCGAGCCTAGTGACGGCCGCAATCAGCCCCAGCATTTT
CDR3aa: CASSEPSDGRNQPQHF
d_gene: .
v_gene: TRBV2
abundance: .
j_gene: TRBJ1-5
len: 16

CDR3nt: TGCGCCAGCAGCCCACAGGGGGGCTCCTACAATGAGCAGTTCTTC
CDR3aa: CASSPQGGSYNEQFF
d_gene: TRBD1
v_gene: TRBV5-1
abundance: .
j_gene: TRBJ2-1
len: 15

CDR3nt: TGTGCCAGCAGCGTGGAACCCAGGGGCTATGGCTACACCTTC
CDR3aa: CASSVEPRGYGYTF
d_gene: .
v_gene: TRBV9
abundance: once
j_gene: TRBJ1-2
len: 14

CDR3nt: TGTGCCAGCAGTTACACCCCCAATGAGCAGTTCTTC
CDR3aa: CASSYTPNEQFF
d_gene: .
v_gene: TRBV6-6
abundance: .
j_gene: TRBJ2-1
len: 12

CDR3nt: TGTGCCAGTAGCCCCGGCCCGAACACCGGGGAGCTGTTTTTT
CDR3aa: CASSPGPNTGELFF
d_gene: .
v_gene: TRBV19
abundance: .
j_gene: TRBJ2-2
len: 14

CDR3nt: TGTGCCAGCAGCAGATCGGGACTAGCGGGCTACACAGATACGCAGTATTTT
CDR3aa: CASSRSGLAGYTDTQYF
d_gene: TRBD2
v_gene: TRBV7-2
abundance: .
j_gene: TRBJ2-3
len: 17

CDR3nt: TGTGCCACACAATGGGGGGCGAATCAGCCCCAGCATTTT
CDR3aa: CATQWGANQPQHF
d_gene: .
v_gene: TRBV6-5
abundance: .
j_gene: TRBJ1-5
len: 13

CDR3nt: TGTGCCACCAGCAGCTTTCCCGGGGTTCAAGAGACCCAGTACTTC
CDR3aa: CATSSFPGVQETQYF
d_gene: .
v_gene: TRBV15
abundance: .
j_gene: TRBJ2-5
len: 15

CDR3nt: TGTGCCACCAGTGCTGCGGCCAGCACAGATACGCAGTATTTT
CDR3aa: CATSAAASTDTQYF
d_gene: .
v_gene: TRBV24-1
abundance: .
j_gene: TRBJ2-3
len: 14

CDR3nt: TGTGCCAGCAGCTTGGTGGACAGGGGCCCCTACTACGAGCAGTACTTC
CDR3aa: CASSLVDRGPYYEQYF
d_gene: TRBD1
v_gene: TRBV5-4
abundance: .
j_gene: TRBJ2-7
len: 16

CDR3nt: TGTGCCAGCAGTCCATTTAGGACAGGGGGTATAGATGAGCAGTTCTTC
CDR3aa: CASSPFRTGGIDEQFF
d_gene: TRBD1
v_gene: TRBV14
abundance: few
j_gene: TRBJ2-1
len: 16

CDR3nt: TGTGCCAGCAGCCGATGGACAGGGGTGGGGAACACTGAAGCTTTCTTT
CDR3aa: CASSRWTGVGNTEAFF
d_gene: TRBD1
v_gene: TRBV28
abundance: .
j_gene: TRBJ1-1
len: 16

CDR3nt: TGTGCCAGCAGTTCAGGGATCTATGGCTACACCTTC
CDR3aa: CASSSGIYGYTF
d_gene: .
v_gene: TRBV12-3/TRBV12-4
abundance: once
j_gene: TRBJ1-2
len: 12

CDR3nt: TGTGCCAGCAGCACCAGATTAGGACGACAGGGTTTACGCCAGCCCCAGCATTTT
CDR3aa: CASSTRLGRQGLRQPQHF
d_gene: .
v_gene: TRBV21-1
abundance: once
j_gene: TRBJ1-5
len: 18

CDR3nt: TGTGCCAGCAGTGTACTCGGGACACAGGCTTTCTTT
CDR3aa: CASSVLGTQAFF
d_gene: .
v_gene: TRBV12-3/TRBV12-4
abundance: .
j_gene: TRBJ1-1
len: 12

CDR3nt: TGTGCCAGCAGTTCGGTGGGGCCTTATGGCTACACCTTC
CDR3aa: CASSSVGPYGYTF
d_gene: .
v_gene: TRBV28
abundance: .
j_gene: TRBJ1-2
len: 13

CDR3nt: TGCGCCAGCAGCCAGAGAGCGGGAGGGGGCACCTACAATGAGCAGTTCTTC
CDR3aa: CASSQRAGGGTYNEQFF
d_gene: TRBD2
v_gene: TRBV4-3
abundance: .
j_gene: TRBJ2-1
len: 17

CDR3nt: TGTGCCAGCAGCGATAGAACTCATCAGCCCCAGCATTTT
CDR3aa: CASSDRTHQPQHF
d_gene: .
v_gene: TRBV7-8
abundance: .
j_gene: TRBJ1-5
len: 13

CDR3nt: TGTGCCAGCAGTTTACCGGCAGGGGGCTATGGCTACACCTTC
CDR3aa: CASSLPAGGYGYTF
d_gene: TRBD1
v_gene: TRBV28
abundance: .
j_gene: TRBJ1-2
len: 14

CDR3nt: TGTGCCAGCAGTTTATCCGAGATTTCGGGCTACACCTTC
CDR3aa: CASSLSEISGYTF
d_gene: .
v_gene: TRBV28
abundance: .
j_gene: TRBJ1-2
len: 13

CDR3nt: TGTGCCAGCAGCGGGACTCAGCAGTTCTTC
CDR3aa: CASSGTQQFF
d_gene: .
v_gene: TRBV7-3
abundance: .
j_gene: TRBJ2-1
len: 10

CDR3nt: TGTGCCAGCACCGACAGGTCGACGGGCAAAAACATTCAGTACTTC
CDR3aa: CASTDRSTGKNIQYF
d_gene: .
v_gene: TRBV25-1
abundance: .
j_gene: TRBJ2-4
len: 15

CDR3nt: TGTGCCAGCAGCCGCCAGGGTCGTACCCAGTACTTC
CDR3aa: CASSRQGRTQYF
d_gene: .
v_gene: TRBV2
abundance: once
j_gene: TRBJ2-5
len: 12

CDR3nt: TGTGCCAGCAGATTTACAGATGACTATGGCTACACCTTC
CDR3aa: CASRFTDDYGYTF
d_gene: .
v_gene: TRBV19
abundance: few
j_gene: TRBJ1-2
len: 13

CDR3nt: TGCAGCGTTGGTGGAGGGATCTCCTACGAGCAGTACTTC
CDR3aa: CSVGGGISYEQYF
d_gene: .
v_gene: TRBV29-1
abundance: .
j_gene: TRBJ2-7
len: 13

CDR3nt: TGTGCCAGCAGTTTAGGGCTAGCGGGAACCTTCACAGATACGCAGTATTTT
CDR3aa: CASSLGLAGTFTDTQYF
d_gene: TRBD2
v_gene: TRBV27
abundance: .
j_gene: TRBJ2-3
len: 17

CDR3nt: TGTGCCAGCTCGGCTAACGTCGAGCAGTTCTTC
CDR3aa: CASSANVEQFF
d_gene: .
v_gene: TRBV18
abundance: .
j_gene: TRBJ2-1
len: 11

CDR3nt: TGCGCCAGCACCAGGGACGCAATTGCAGATACGCAGTATTTT
CDR3aa: CASTRDAIADTQYF
d_gene: .
v_gene: TRBV5-1
abundance: .
j_gene: TRBJ2-3
len: 14

CDR3nt: TGTGCCAGCAGCTCCGACAGGGGGGTGTCTAACGGGGAGCTGTTTTTT
CDR3aa: CASSSDRGVSNGELFF
d_gene: TRBD1
v_gene: TRBV5-6
abundance: .
j_gene: TRBJ2-2
len: 16

CDR3nt: TGTGCCTCTGAGGACAGGGGGAGGCGGGAGCTGTTTTTT
CDR3aa: CASEDRGRRELFF
d_gene: TRBD1
v_gene: TRBV3-1/TRBV3-2
abundance: .
j_gene: TRBJ2-2
len: 13

CDR3nt: TGCGCCAGCAACCGCGAGGGATCAGTAGCTTTCTTT
CDR3aa: CASNREGSVAFF
d_gene: .
v_gene: TRBV5-1
abundance: .
j_gene: TRBJ1-1
len: 12

CDR3nt: TGTGCCAGCGTACCCGGGGGGCGAAGGACTGAAGCTTTCTTT
CDR3aa: CASVPGGRRTEAFF
d_gene: .
v_gene: TRBV19
abundance: .
j_gene: TRBJ1-1
len: 14

CDR3nt: TGTGCCAGCTCCCCCGCGGGGGGGGCGATTGAAAAACTGTTTTTT
CDR3aa: CASSPAGGAIEKLFF
d_gene: .
v_gene: TRBV6-5
abundance: .
j_gene: TRBJ1-4
len: 15